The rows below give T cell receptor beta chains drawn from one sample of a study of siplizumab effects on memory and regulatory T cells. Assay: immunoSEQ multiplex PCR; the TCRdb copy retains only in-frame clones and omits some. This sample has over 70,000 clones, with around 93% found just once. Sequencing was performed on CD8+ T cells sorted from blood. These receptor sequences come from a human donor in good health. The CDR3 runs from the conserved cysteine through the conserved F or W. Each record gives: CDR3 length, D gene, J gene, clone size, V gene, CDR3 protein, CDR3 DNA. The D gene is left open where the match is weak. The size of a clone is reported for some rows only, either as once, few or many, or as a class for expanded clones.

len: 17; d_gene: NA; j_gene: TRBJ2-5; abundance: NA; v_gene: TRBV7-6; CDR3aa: CASSLVSAFLLQETQYF; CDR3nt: TGTGCCAGCAGCTTAGTTTCGGCATTCCTCCTACAAGAGACCCAGTACTTC
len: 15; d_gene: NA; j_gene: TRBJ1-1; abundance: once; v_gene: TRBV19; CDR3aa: CASSIVPGMNTEAFF; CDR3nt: TGTGCCAGTAGTATAGTCCCAGGGATGAACACTGAAGCTTTCTTT
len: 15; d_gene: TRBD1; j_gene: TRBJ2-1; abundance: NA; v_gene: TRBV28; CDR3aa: CASSTTGQGYNEQFF; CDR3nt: TGTGCCAGCAGTACTACGGGACAGGGCTACAATGAGCAGTTCTTC
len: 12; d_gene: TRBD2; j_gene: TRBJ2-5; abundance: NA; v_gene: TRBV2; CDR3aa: CASFQGGETQYF; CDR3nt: TGTGCCAGTTTCCAGGGAGGGGAGACCCAGTACTTC
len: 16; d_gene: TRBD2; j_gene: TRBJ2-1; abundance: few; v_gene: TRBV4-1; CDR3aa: CASSEVGLAGSNEQFF; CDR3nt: TGCGCCAGCAGCGAAGTCGGACTAGCGGGATCAAATGAGCAGTTCTTC
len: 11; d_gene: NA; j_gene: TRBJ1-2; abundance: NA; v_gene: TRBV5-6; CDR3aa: CASSLGSGYTF; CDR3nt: TGTGCCAGCAGCTTGGGGTCTGGCTACACCTTC
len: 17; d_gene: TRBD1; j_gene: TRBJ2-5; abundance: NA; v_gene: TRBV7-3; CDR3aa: CASSLGGQGARVETQYF; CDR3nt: TGTGCCAGCAGCTTAGGAGGACAGGGGGCGCGTGTGGAGACCCAGTACTTC
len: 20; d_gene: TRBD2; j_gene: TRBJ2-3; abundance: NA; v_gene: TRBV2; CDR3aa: CASNLLGLAGGTGDTDTQYF; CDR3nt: TGTGCCAGCAACCTCCTCGGACTAGCGGGAGGGACGGGCGACACAGATACGCAGTATTTT
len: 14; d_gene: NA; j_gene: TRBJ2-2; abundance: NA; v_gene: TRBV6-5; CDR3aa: CASSYSGETGELFF; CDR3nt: TGTGCCAGCAGTTACTCAGGGGAAACCGGGGAGCTGTTTTTT
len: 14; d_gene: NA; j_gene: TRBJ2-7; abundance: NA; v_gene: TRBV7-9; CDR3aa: CASSSGSSSYEQYF; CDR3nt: TGTGCCAGCAGCTCCGGGTCCTCCTCCTACGAGCAGTACTTC
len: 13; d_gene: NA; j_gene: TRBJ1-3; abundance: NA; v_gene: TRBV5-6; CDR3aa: CASSLAVGNTIYF; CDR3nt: TGTGCCAGCAGCTTGGCCGTGGGAAACACCATATATTTT
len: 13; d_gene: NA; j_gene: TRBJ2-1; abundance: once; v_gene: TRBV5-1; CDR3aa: CASSLFGYNEQFF; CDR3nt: TGCGCCAGCAGCTTGTTCGGCTACAATGAGCAGTTCTTC
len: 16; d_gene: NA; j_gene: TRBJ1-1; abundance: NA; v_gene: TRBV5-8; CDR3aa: CASSFPVWALNTEAFF; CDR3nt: TGTGCCAGCAGCTTCCCAGTTTGGGCGTTGAACACTGAAGCTTTCTTT
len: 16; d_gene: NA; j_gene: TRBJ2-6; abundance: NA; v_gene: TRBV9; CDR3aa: CASSSPQGAGANVLTF; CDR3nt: TGTGCCAGCAGCTCCCCACAGGGCGCTGGGGCCAACGTCCTGACTTTC